These 17 T cell receptor beta chains originate from one sample sequenced in a study of shared clonotypes between healthy human individuals. Libraries were prepared by immunoSEQ multiplex PCR; TCRdb keeps only in-frame clonotypes and omits some of them. This sample has fewer than 200,000 clones; approximately 92% occur once, and the top ten carry 0.067%. Material: naive CD4+ T cells sorted from blood. Regarding subset: CD45RA+ positively selected. These receptors all come from a woman aged 30 to 39 in good health.

The V gene is TRBV28, the J gene TRBJ2-7; D perhaps matches TRBD1 (6 bases). The germline V gene encodes CDR1 MDHEN and CDR2 SYDVKM. This CDR3 comprises 16 residues. Deletions cut 4 bases from V and 2 bases from J, with 18 bases between. The CDR3 here is CASSWAGARRAYEQYF. Here the CDR3 DNA reads TGTGCCAGCAGTTGGGCAGGGGCGCGAAGAGCCTACGAGCAGTACTTC.

J is TRBJ2-3 and V is TRBV11-3, with 11 nucleotides matching TRBD2. The CDR3 is made up of 17 amino acids. Germline CDR1 and CDR2: SGHNT and YENEEA. The V gene end was trimmed by 1 base and the J gene end by 6 bases; junction bases not matched to a gene: 9. The CDR3 sequence is CASSLVIAGGPEDTQYF. The DNA of the CDR3 is TGTGCCAGCAGCTTAGTCATAGCGGGAGGGCCTGAGGATACGCAGTATTTT.

The J gene is TRBJ2-5, the V gene TRBV6-6, with 7 bases matching TRBD1. CDR3 length: 15 residues. V lost 5 bases to trimming and J lost 5 bases; unmatched junction nucleotides: 11. Germline CDR1 and CDR2: MNHNY and SVGAGI (reference sequence). DNA for the CDR3: TGTGCCAGCAGTAGCCGCCAGAGGGGGCGGGAGACCCAGTACTTC. Translation gives CASSSRQRGRETQYF.

This clone was seen a few times. The genes are TRBV2 and TRBJ1-2, with a weak D call TRBD1 (6 bases). V lost 8 bases and J lost 4, with 11 bases in between. This CDR3 comprises 12 residues. Germline V gene data show CDR1 as SNHLY and CDR2 as FYNNEI. DNA of the CDR3: TGTGCCAGCGAGGCAGGGGTCTATGGCTACACCTTC. Its protein is CASEAGVYGYTF.

The chain employs TRBV9 and TRBJ2-2; TRBD1 is a possible D gene (5 bases). The CDR3 is made up of 16 amino acids. V was shortened by 4 bases and J by 0 bases, with 13 bases between the two germline ends. Germline CDR1 reads SGDLS; CDR2 reads YYNGEE. The CDR3 sequence is CASSPNPDTNTGELFF. The CDR3 DNA reads as TGTGCCAGCAGCCCTAACCCGGACACGAACACCGGGGAGCTGTTTTTT.

This chain joins TRBV27 and TRBJ2-7, with TRBD1 matching 11 bases. The length of the CDR3 is 13 residues. The J segment lost 9 bases and the V segment lost 7 bases, leaving 8 bases of the junction unmatched. In germline, CDR1 is MNHEY, CDR2 SMNVEV (reference sequence). CDR3 in amino acids: CASNGQGAGTQYF. DNA of the CDR3: TGTGCCAGCAACGGACAGGGGGCGGGAACGCAGTACTTC.

The rearrangement links TRBV7-4 to TRBJ1-1; TRBD1 aligns across 10 bases. Per the germline V gene, CDR1 is SGHVT and CDR2 is SQSDAQ. After removal of 5 bases from V and 6 bases from J, the junction contained 6 bases not matched to a gene. CDR3 size: 14 residues. For the CDR3, the DNA is TGTGCCAGCAGCATTGACAGGGGGCTTGCTGAAGCTTTCTTT. Protein product: CASSIDRGLAEAFF. Supplemented by reference TRBV7-4 and TRBJ1-1, the full variable domain reads GAGVSQSPRYKVAKRGRDVALRCDSISGHVTLYWYRQTLGQGSEVLTYSQSDAQRDKSGRPSGRFSAERPERSVSTLKIQRTEQGDSAVYLCASSIDRGLAEAFFGQGTRLTVV.

The CDR3 here is CASSSTSGGSYNEQFF. The CDR3 DNA is TGTGCCAGCAGCTCCACCTCCGGGGGCTCCTACAATGAGCAGTTCTTC. The J gene is TRBJ2-1, the V gene TRBV11-2; D may be TRBD2 (6 bases). From germline, CDR1 is SGHAT and CDR2 FQNNGV. Trimming cost V 4 bases and J 0 bases, with 13 bases left between them. This CDR3 has 16 amino acids.

The V gene is TRBV11-2, the J gene TRBJ2-5; D remains unclear. Near its end, the DNA agrees better with TRBJ2-7, so the J call may be wrong. Germline CDR1 and CDR2: SGHAT and FQNNGV. The CDR3 is 15 residues long. In DNA form, the CDR3 reads TGTGCCAGCAGCCTCCAATACCCAACAGAATACGAGCAGTACTTC. This gives the protein CASSLQYPTEYEQYF.

V usage is TRBV4-2 and J usage is TRBJ2-7; D is unresolved. Germline V lookup: CDR1 LGHNA, CDR2 YNFKEQ. The CDR3 runs to 13 residues. Trimming shortened V by 0 bases and J by 0 bases, and 3 bases separated the two germline ends. CDR3 nucleotide sequence: TGTGCCAGCAGCCAAGAAAGCTCCTACGAGCAGTACTTC. This encodes CASSQESSYEQYF.

This chain links TRBV7-9 with TRBJ2-7; D ambiguous. V gave up 2 bases and J gave up 2 bases, with 10 bases separating them. This CDR3 spans 14 amino acids. Germline V gene lookup returns CDR1 SEHNR and CDR2 FQNEAQ (reference sequence). CDR3 in amino acids: CASSLYGRTYEQYF. DNA for the CDR3: TGTGCCAGCAGCTTATACGGCAGGACCTACGAGCAGTACTTC.

The chain carries TRBV11-2 and TRBJ1-1; TRBD1 aligns across 8 bases. The CDR3 extends over 17 amino acids. Trimming took 3 bases from V and 0 from J; bases not matched to a gene: 9. Looked up from germline, CDR1 is SGHAT and CDR2 is FQNNGV. This chain's CDR3 is CASSFRTGRRMNTEAFF. For the CDR3, the DNA is TGTGCCAGCAGCTTCCGGACAGGGCGACGTATGAACACTGAAGCTTTCTTT.

For the CDR3, the DNA is TGTGCCAGCAGCTTGGCCGCTGGCGGAGCCCCCTACGAGCAGTACTTC. Its protein product is CASSLAAGGAPYEQYF. J is TRBJ2-7 and V is TRBV5-8; D uncertain. V lost 0 bases and J lost 2, with 15 bases in between. Germline CDR1 SGHTS, CDR2 YDEGEE. The CDR3 consists of 16 residues.

This clone was seen once. V and J are TRBV27 and TRBJ2-5; possibly TRBD1 or TRBD2 for D (6 bases each). Germline V lookup: CDR1 MNHEY, CDR2 SMNVEV (reference sequence). The CDR3 contains 15 residues. Between the trimmed V and J ends, which lost 1 base and 4 bases, there was a span of 13 bases. The CDR3 DNA follows: TGTGCCAGCAGTTTATATACCGGGGGCGTAGAGACCCAGTACTTC. As protein: CASSLYTGGVETQYF.

For the CDR3, the DNA is TGTGCCAGCAGTTACTCTGCGCCCGGAAACACCATATATTTT. The encoded protein is CASSYSAPGNTIYF. The chain has TRBV6-6 and TRBJ1-3; no definite D call. V was clipped by 0 bases and J by 4 bases, with 7 bases between them. From germline, CDR1 is MNHNY and CDR2 SVGAGI (reference sequence). The CDR3 sequence is 14 residues long.

This clone was detected once. This chain uses TRBV27 with TRBJ2-7, with a weak D call TRBD2 (5 bases). The length of the CDR3 is 11 residues. The ends were cut back, 8 bases at V and 7 bases at J, with 12 bases in the middle. The germline gives CDR1 MNHEY, CDR2 SMNVEV (reference sequence). The CDR3 coding sequence is TGTGCCAGCGGATATTTAGCGGAGCAGTACTTC. Its protein is CASGYLAEQYF.

As for this clone: The sample has other DNA sequences that encode this CDR3 too. The chain combines TRBV2 with TRBJ1-1; D is uncertain. V lost 1 base to trimming and J lost 3 bases, with 6 bases between them. Germline V lookup: CDR1 SNHLY, CDR2 FYNNEI. The CDR3 loop spans 13 amino acids. CDR3 nucleotides: TGTGCCAGCAGTGAAGGGGGTGACACTGAAGCTTTCTTT. It encodes CASSEGGDTEAFF.